The 6 T cell receptor beta chains reported below all come from one sample, sequenced in a study of human T cells and chemical hapten exposure. The time point was: patch test 2, 6 weeks after DPC sensitization. Noted treatment: therapeutic diphenylcyclopropenone sensitization with weekly scalp DPC. TCRdb processed the RACE reads anew with MiXCR; each CDR3 protein has one entry. The repertoire consists of 80,000 to 95,000 distinct CDR3 sequences, with about 10% occurring once and the leading ten covering 2.2%. Sequences were derived from whole blood, sampled in connection with sensitization to the hapten diphenylcyclopropenone (DPC). These receptors all stem from a man aged 35-49 years with alopecia areata. Some clones in this sample may be carry-over from other donors' samples.

The chain has TRBV20-1 and TRBJ2-1; 7 nucleotides match TRBD2. This CDR3 comprises 13 residues. Per germline, CDR1 DFQATT and CDR2 SNEGSKA (reference sequence). J gave up 6 bases and V 5 bases, and 7 bases lay outside the gene matches. The chain's CDR3 is CSASGGSGNEQFF. The CDR3 coding sequence is TGCAGTGCTTCGGGAGGAAGCGGCAATGAGCAGTTCTTC.

This clonotype was picked up many times. The chain links TRBV20-1 to TRBJ1-1, with TRBD1 as a possible D gene (6 bases). The V end was cut by 0 bases, the J end by 6 bases, with 14 bases between. The CDR3 runs 14 residues. In germline, CDR1 is DFQATT, CDR2 SNEGSKA (reference sequence). This chain's CDR3 is CSARDLQGAAEAFF. CDR3 nucleotides: TGCAGTGCTAGAGATTTACAGGGAGCCGCTGAAGCTTTCTTT.

The sample holds a few counts of this clonotype. This chain links TRBV15 with TRBJ1-2, with 9 nucleotides matching TRBD1. Germline CDR1 and CDR2: LNHNV and YYDKDF (reference sequence). V gave up 3 bases and J gave up 4 bases; unmatched junction bases: 18. The length of the CDR3 is 19 residues. CDR3 residues: CATSSSNLKYRDRAYGYTF. DNA for the CDR3: TGTGCCACCAGCAGCTCTAATTTAAAATACCGGGACAGGGCCTATGGCTACACCTTC.

This clonotype was found a few times. The rearrangement uses TRBV11-1 and TRBJ2-1; D may be TRBD2 (5 bases). Trimming removed 4 bases from V and 2 bases from J, with 15 bases in between. This CDR3 is built from 16 residues. CDR1 is SGHAT, CDR2 FQDESV, per germline (reference sequence). Written as DNA, the CDR3 is TGTGCCAGCAGCTCCCCCCTCACCGGGACCTACAATGAGCAGTTCTTC. It translates to CASSSPLTGTYNEQFF.

This clonotype was seen a handful of times. The chain has TRBV12-3 or TRBV12-4 and TRBJ2-5, with TRBD2 matching 10 bases. V dropped 8 bases and J dropped 4; count of bases not matched to a gene: 7. CDR3 size: 14 residues. The CDR3 bases are TGTGCCAGCTCTCTAGCGGGAGCGGGAGAGACCCAGTACTTC. As protein: CASSLAGAGETQYF.

The chain recombines TRBV29-1 with TRBJ2-4; 7 bases are shared with TRBD1. Trimming cost V 6 bases and J 5 bases; bases outside gene matches: 10. This CDR3 has 14 residues. Germline V gene lookup returns CDR1 SQVTM and CDR2 ANQGSEA. In DNA form, the CDR3 reads TGCAGCGTGAACTCCGGGACAGCTGAAAACATTCAGTACTTC. Translation: CSVNSGTAENIQYF.